This T cell receptor (beta chain) was recorded in a study of T cells in Graves' hyperthyroidism and ophthalmopathy. Study results and limitations: Onset of ophthalmopathy came a median 6.5 months after the model predicted it. Peripheral blood also featured most of the thyroid clonotypes expanded above 0.001.

Germline V gene lookup returns CDR1 SNHLY and CDR2 FYNNEI. Trimming removed 8 bases at V and 0 bases at J, with 14 bases between. The CDR3 extends over 15 amino acids. Remarks on this clonotype: Its antigen remains unknown.

RNA transcripts were the template for amplifying TCR beta CDR3 regions. A first-round RT-PCR of the TCR CDR3 used the HTBI primer set. Each CDR3 protein is one row after TCRdb ran MiXCR on the multiplex PCR reads. Of roughly 380,000 distinct CDR3 sequences in the sample, about 15% are singletons; the top ten hold approximately 9.9%. This TCR came from an older woman with Graves' hyperthyroidism. The sample consisted of blood. The chain is built from TRBV2 and TRBJ1-3, with D unresolved. CDR3 coding DNA: TGTGCCAGCTTCCGGCCCGGAGACTCTGGAAACACCATATATTTT. The encoded protein is CASFRPGDSGNTIYF.